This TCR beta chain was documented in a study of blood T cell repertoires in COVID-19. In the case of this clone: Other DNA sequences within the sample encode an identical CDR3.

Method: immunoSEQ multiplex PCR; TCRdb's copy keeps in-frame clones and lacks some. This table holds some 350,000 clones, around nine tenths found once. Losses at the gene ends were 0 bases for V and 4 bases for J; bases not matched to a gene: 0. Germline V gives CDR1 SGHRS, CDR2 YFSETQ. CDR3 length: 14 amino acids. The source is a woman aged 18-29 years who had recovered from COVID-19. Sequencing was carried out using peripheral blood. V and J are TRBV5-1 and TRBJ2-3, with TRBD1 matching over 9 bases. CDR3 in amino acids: CASSLGQGADTQYF. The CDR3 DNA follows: TGCGCCAGCAGCTTGGGACAGGGGGCAGATACGCAGTATTTT.